Sequencing of this TCR beta chain was carried out in a study of T cells expressing NK-cell markers. On the study more broadly: Of eight sequenced donors, seven were HCMV-seropositive and one HCMV-seronegative. Broader study findings: The study did not resolve the HCMV specificity of expanded NKG2C+ T cell clones.

Generation of TCR beta cDNA was performed by 5'RACE template switching incorporating UMIs. From the 5' RACE reads, TCRdb lists one entry per CDR3 protein and no DNA. The repertoire table contains roughly 380,000 distinct CDR3 sequences. Note on this clonotype: Its antigen is unidentified.

This CDR3 comprises 16 residues. Sequencing input: blood T cells: a sorted CD56 or NKG2C T cell subset, CD4+ or CD8+ T cells, or bulk PBMC T cells (not recorded which). This receptor was taken from a man aged 18 to 69 in good health. The chain couples TRBV12-3 or TRBV12-4 to TRBJ2-1; without DNA, the TCRdb call of TRBD2 cannot be checked. This CDR3 reads CASSLGLAGWDNEQFF.